One and the same sample provided the 5 T cell receptor beta chains below, sequenced in a study of blood T cell repertoires in COVID-19. Sequenced by immunoSEQ multiplex PCR; TCRdb stores in-frame clones only, minus some. The sample carries a few hundred thousand clones, roughly 87% recorded once. Sequencing input: peripheral blood. The source is a man aged 18-30 years with active or convalescent COVID-19.

J is TRBJ2-3 and V is TRBV12-3 or TRBV12-4, with 11 bases aligning to TRBD2. The V gene end was trimmed by 7 bases and the J gene end by 14 bases; junction bases not matched to a gene: 8. This CDR3 is built from 12 residues. The CDR3 spells CASTNSGRARYF. The CDR3 nucleotides are TGTGCCAGCACCAATAGCGGGAGGGCCCGGTATTTT.

This chain joins TRBV13 and TRBJ2-3, with D unclear. Trimming shortened V by 6 bases and J by 7 bases, and 14 bases separated the two germline ends. Germline CDR1 is PRHDT and CDR2 is FYEKMQ (reference sequence). The CDR3 has 13 amino acids. The CDR3 nucleotides are TGTGCCAGCAGACCGAGACAAACGAATACGCAGTATTTT. It codes for CASRPRQTNTQYF.

The chain employs TRBV5-4 and TRBJ1-4, with 8 positions matching TRBD1. CDR3 length: 16 amino acids. Trimming cost V 0 bases and J 5 bases; bases outside gene matches: 6. The germline gives CDR1 SGHNT, CDR2 YYREEE (reference sequence). The CDR3 nucleotides read TGTGCCAGCAGCTTGGGAACGGCAGGGGGCAATGAAAAACTGTTTTTT. It is translated as CASSLGTAGGNEKLFF.

V is TRBV10-3 and J is TRBJ2-1; the D is unclear. The germline V gene has CDR1 ENHRY and CDR2 SYGVKD. Trimming left V 0 bases short and J 7 bases short, with 10 bases between. CDR3 length: 14 amino acids. This chain's CDR3 is CAISESLPENEQFF. CDR3 bases: TGTGCCATCAGTGAGTCGTTGCCCGAGAATGAGCAGTTCTTC.

As regards this clone: One end of the junction does not line up with germline, which may come from a read error. V usage is TRBV7-9 and J usage is TRBJ1-1, with D maybe TRBD1 (6 bases). Per germline, CDR1 SEHNR and CDR2 FQNEAQ (reference sequence). This CDR3 has 12 amino acids. CDR3 sequence (DNA): TGTGCCAGCAGCTTAGGAAGCCGACAGGAAAGTTTT. Translation gives CASSLGSRQESF.